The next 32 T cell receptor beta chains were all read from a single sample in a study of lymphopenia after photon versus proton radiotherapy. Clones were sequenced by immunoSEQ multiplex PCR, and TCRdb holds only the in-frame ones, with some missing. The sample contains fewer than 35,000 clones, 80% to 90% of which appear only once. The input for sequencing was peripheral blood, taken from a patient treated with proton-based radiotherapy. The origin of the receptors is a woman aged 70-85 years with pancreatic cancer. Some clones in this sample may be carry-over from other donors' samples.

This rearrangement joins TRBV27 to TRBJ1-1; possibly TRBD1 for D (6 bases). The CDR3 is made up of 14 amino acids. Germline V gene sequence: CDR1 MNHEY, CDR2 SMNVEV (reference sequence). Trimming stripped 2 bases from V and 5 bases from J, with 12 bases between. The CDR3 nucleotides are TGTGCCAGCAGTTTAACAGGGCCGGGGACTGAAGCTTTCTTT. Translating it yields CASSLTGPGTEAFF.

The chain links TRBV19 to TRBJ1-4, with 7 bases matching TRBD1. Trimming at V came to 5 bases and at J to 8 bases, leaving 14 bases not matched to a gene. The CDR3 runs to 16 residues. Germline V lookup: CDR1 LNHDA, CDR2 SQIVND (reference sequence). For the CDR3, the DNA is TGTGCCAGTAGTCCCACCCACAGGGGTGGAGAAGAAAAACTGTTTTTT. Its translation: CASSPTHRGGEEKLFF.

The CDR3 coding sequence is TGTGCCGCTGGGACAGGGGACACCGGGGAGCTGTTTTTT. Translating it yields CAAGTGDTGELFF. The V call is TRBV10-3, the J call TRBJ2-2, with 10 bases identical to TRBD1. The CDR3 spans 13 residues. The germline V gene has CDR1 ENHRY and CDR2 SYGVKD. The V and J ends lost 11 bases and 3 bases, in that order; junction bases with no gene match: 3.

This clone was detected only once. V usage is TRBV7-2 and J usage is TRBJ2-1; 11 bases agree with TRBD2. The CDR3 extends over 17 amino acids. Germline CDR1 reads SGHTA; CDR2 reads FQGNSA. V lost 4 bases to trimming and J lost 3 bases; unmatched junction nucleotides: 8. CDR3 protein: CASSSSLAGVDYNEQFF. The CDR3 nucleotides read TGTGCCAGCAGCTCATCACTAGCGGGAGTTGACTACAATGAGCAGTTCTTC.

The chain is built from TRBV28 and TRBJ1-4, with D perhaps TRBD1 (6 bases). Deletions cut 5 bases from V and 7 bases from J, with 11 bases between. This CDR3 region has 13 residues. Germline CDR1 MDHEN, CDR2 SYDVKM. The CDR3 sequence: CASSARGPEKLFF. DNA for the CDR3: TGTGCCAGCAGTGCCCGGGGGCCTGAAAAACTGTTTTTT.

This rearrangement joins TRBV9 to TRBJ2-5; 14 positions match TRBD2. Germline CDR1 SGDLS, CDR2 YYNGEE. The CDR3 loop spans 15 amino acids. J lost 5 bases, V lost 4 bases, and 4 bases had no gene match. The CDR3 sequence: CASSPRLAGGETQYF. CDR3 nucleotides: TGTGCCAGCAGCCCCCGACTAGCGGGAGGGGAGACCCAGTACTTC.

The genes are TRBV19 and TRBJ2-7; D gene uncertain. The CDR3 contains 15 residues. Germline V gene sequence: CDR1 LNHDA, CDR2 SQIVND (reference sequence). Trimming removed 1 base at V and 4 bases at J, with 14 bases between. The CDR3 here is CASSIAAVSRYEQYF. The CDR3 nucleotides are TGTGCCAGTAGTATAGCTGCCGTTTCCCGGTACGAGCAGTACTTC. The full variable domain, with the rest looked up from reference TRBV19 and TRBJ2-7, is DGGITQSPKYLFRKEGQNVTLSCEQNLNHDAMYWYRQDPGQGLRLIYYSQIVNDFQKGDIAEGYSVSREKKESFPLTVTSAQKNPTAFYLCASSIAAVSRYEQYFGPGTRLTVT.

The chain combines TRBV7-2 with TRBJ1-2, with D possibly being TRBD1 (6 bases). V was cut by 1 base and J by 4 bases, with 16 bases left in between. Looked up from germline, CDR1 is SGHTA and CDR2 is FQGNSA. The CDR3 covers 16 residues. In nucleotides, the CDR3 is TGTGCCAGCAGCTTAGGGGGGCAGGGAGTAGGCTATGGCTACACCTTC. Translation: CASSLGGQGVGYGYTF. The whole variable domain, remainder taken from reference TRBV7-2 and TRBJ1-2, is GAGVSQSPSNKVTEKGKDVELRCDPISGHTALYWYRQSLGQGLEFLIYFQGNSAPDKSGLPSDRFSAERTGGSVSTLTIQRTQQEDSAVYLCASSLGGQGVGYGYTFGSGTRLTVV.

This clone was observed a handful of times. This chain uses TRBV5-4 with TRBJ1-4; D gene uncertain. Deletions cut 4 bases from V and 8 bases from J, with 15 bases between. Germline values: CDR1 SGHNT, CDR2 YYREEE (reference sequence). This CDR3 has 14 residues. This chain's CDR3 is CASSEDFGGEKLFF. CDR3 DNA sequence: TGTGCCAGCAGCGAAGATTTCGGAGGGGAAAAACTGTTTTTT.

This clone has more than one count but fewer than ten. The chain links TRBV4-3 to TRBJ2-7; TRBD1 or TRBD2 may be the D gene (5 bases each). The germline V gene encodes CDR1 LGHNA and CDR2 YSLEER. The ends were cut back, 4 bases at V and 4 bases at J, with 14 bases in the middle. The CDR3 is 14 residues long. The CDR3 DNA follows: TGCGCCAGCAGCCTTGCATTGGGGGAATACGAGCAGTACTTC. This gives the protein CASSLALGEYEQYF.

As DNA, the CDR3 is TGTGCCAGCAGTCTCCGGACAGCGAGCTCTGGAAACACCATATATTTT. Protein product: CASSLRTASSGNTIYF. This rearrangement joins TRBV28 to TRBJ1-3; weak D call: TRBD1 (6 bases). Germline CDR1 is MDHEN and CDR2 is SYDVKM. The germline V and J ends were trimmed by 5 bases and 0 bases, with 14 bases remaining between them. The CDR3 loop spans 16 amino acids. Variable domain in full (rest from reference TRBV28 and TRBJ1-3): DVKVTQSSRYLVKRTGEKVFLECVQDMDHENMFWYRQDPGLGLRLIYFSYDVKMKEKGDIPEGYSVSREKKERFSLILESASTNQTSMYLCASSLRTASSGNTIYFGEGSWLTVV.

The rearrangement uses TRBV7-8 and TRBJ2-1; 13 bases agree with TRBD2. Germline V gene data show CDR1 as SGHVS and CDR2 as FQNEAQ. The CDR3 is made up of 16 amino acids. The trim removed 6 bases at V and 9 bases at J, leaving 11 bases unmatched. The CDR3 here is CASSPTGTSGKIEQFF. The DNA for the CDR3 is TGTGCCAGCAGTCCAACCGGGACTAGCGGGAAAATTGAGCAGTTCTTC.

DNA for the CDR3: TGTGCCAGCAGCGCCAGGACTATACGAGGAACTGATACGCAGTATTTT. Residues: CASSARTIRGTDTQYF. V is TRBV7-2 and J is TRBJ2-3, with D perhaps matching TRBD2 (6 bases). This CDR3 has 16 residues. Trimming cost V 5 bases and J 6 bases, with 21 bases left between them. CDR1 and CDR2 from the germline V gene are SGHTA and FQGNSA.

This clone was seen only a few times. CDR3 sequence (DNA): TGTGCCAGTAGTATAAGGGGAGGGAACTCCTACAATGAGCAGTTCTTC. It specifies CASSIRGGNSYNEQFF. The chain uses TRBV19 and TRBJ2-1; 7 bases map to TRBD2. The CDR3 is made up of 16 amino acids. Unmatched junction bases numbered 4, after V lost 2 bases and J lost 0 bases. Germline-derived CDR1 and CDR2 are LNHDA and SQIVND (reference sequence).

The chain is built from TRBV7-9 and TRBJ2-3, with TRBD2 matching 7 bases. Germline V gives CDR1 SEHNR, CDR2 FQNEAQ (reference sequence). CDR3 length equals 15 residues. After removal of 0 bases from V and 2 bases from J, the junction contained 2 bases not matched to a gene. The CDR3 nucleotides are TGTGCCAGCAGCTTAGCGGGAGGGCCCACAGATACGCAGTATTTT. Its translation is CASSLAGGPTDTQYF.

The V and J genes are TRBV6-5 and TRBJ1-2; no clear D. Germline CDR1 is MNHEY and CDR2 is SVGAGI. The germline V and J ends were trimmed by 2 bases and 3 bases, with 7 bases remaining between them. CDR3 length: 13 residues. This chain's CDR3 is CASSYRSDYGYTF. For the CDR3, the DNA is TGTGCCAGCAGTTACCGGAGCGACTATGGCTACACCTTC.

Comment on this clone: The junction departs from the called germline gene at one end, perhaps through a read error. In DNA form, the CDR3 reads TGTGCTAGCAGCTTAGGACTAGCTTCTAACACCGGGGAGCTGTTTTTT. Amino acids: CASSLGLASNTGELFF. The chain joins TRBV7-7 to TRBJ2-2; the match to TRBD2 covers 8 bases. The CDR3 contains 16 residues. Germline loops: CDR1 SSHAT, CDR2 FNYEAQ (reference sequence).

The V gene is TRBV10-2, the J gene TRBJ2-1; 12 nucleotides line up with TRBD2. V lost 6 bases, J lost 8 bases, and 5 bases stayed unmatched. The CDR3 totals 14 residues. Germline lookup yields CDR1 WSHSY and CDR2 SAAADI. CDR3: CASRLAGGGDEQFF. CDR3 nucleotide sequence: TGCGCCAGCAGACTAGCGGGAGGAGGAGATGAGCAGTTCTTC.

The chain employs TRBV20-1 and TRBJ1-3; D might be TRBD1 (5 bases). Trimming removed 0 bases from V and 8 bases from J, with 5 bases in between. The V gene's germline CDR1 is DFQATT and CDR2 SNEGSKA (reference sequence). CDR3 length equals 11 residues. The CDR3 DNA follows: TGCAGTGCTAGAGAAGGGGACACCATATATTTT. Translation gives CSAREGDTIYF.

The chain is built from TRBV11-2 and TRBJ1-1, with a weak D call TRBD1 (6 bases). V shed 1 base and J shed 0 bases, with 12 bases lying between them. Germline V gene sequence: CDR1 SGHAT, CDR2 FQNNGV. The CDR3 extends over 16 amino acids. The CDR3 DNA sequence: TGTGCCAGCAGCTTAGCACAGGGCACCATGAACACTGAAGCTTTCTTT. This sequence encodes CASSLAQGTMNTEAFF.

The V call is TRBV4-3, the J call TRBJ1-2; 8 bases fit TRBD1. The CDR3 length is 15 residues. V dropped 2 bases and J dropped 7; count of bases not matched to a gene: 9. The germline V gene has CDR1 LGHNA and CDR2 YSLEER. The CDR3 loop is CASSQSPTGVFGYTF. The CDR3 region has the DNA TGCGCCAGCAGCCAATCCCCGACAGGGGTATTTGGCTACACCTTC.

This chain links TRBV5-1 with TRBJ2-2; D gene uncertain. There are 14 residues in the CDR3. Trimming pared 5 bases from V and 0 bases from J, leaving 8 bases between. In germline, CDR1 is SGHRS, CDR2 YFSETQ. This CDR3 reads CASRVRTNTGELFF. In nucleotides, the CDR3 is TGCGCCAGCAGGGTTCGCACGAACACCGGGGAGCTGTTTTTT.

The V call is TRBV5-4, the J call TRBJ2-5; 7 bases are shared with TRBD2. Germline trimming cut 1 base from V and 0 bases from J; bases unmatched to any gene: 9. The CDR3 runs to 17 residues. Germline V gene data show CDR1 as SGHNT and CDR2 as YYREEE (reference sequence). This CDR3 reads CASSLRGAGYYQETQYF. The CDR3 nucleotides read TGTGCCAGCAGCTTGAGGGGAGCGGGGTACTACCAAGAGACCCAGTACTTC.

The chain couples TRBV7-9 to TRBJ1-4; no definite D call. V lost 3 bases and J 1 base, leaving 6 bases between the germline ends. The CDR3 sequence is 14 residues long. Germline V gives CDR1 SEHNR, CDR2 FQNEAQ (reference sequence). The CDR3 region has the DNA TGTGCCAGCAGCTTCGGAGGAACTAATGAAAAACTGTTTTTT. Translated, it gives CASSFGGTNEKLFF.

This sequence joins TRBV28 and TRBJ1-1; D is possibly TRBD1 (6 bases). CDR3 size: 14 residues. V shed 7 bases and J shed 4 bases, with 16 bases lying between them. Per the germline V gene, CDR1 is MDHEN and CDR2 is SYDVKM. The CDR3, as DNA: TGTGCCAGCACCCACAGGGTTGATGGCACTGAAGCTTTCTTT. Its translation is CASTHRVDGTEAFF.

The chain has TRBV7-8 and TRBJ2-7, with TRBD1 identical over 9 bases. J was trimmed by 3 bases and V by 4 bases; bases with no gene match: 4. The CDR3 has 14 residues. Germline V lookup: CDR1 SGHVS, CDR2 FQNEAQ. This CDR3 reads CASSSGQGIYEQYF. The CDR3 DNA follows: TGTGCCAGCAGCTCCGGACAGGGGATCTACGAGCAGTACTTC.

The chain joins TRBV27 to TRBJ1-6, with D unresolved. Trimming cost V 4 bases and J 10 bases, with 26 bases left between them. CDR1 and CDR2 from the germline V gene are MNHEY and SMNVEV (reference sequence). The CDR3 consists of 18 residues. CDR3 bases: TGTGCCAGCAGTTCCCTATACGACAAGTCGGCCAAGGTGTCACCCCTCCACTTT. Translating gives CASSSLYDKSAKVSPLHF.

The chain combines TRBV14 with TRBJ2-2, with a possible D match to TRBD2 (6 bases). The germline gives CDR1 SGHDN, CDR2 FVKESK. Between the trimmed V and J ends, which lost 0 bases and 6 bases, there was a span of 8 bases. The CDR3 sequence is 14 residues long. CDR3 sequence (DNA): TGTGCCAGCAGCCAAGACGGGAGCGCCGGGGAGCTGTTTTTT. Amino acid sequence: CASSQDGSAGELFF.

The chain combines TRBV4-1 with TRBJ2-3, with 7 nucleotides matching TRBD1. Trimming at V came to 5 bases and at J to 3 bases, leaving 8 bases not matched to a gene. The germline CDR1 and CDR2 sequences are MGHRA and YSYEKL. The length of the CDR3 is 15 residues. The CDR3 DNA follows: TGCGCCAGCAGCTTAGGCAGGGGGACAACAGATACGCAGTATTTT. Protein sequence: CASSLGRGTTDTQYF.

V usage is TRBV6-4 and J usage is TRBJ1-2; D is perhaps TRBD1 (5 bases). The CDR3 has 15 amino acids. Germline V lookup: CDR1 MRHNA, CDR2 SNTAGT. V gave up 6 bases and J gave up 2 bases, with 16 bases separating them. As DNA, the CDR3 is TGTGCCAGCAGCCCGGGTGTGGGGCCGAACTATGGCTACACCTTC. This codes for CASSPGVGPNYGYTF.

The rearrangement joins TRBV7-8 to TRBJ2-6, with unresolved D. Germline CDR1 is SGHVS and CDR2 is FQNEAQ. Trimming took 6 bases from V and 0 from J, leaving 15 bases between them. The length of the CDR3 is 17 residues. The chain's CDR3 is CASSFTPESSGANVLTF. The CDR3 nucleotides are TGTGCCAGCAGTTTTACCCCTGAGAGCTCTGGGGCCAACGTCCTGACTTTC.

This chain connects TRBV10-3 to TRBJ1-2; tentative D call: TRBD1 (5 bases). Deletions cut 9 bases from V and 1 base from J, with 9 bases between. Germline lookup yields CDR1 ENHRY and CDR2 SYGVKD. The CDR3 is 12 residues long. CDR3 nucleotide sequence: TGTGCCATTCCGGACAATAACTATGGCTACACCTTC. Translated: CAIPDNNYGYTF.